This T cell receptor (beta chain) appears in the sequencing data of a study of cytomegalovirus exposure and HLA in healthy donors (TCRdb year 2017). With regard to the full study: An earlier analysis of about 530 of the donors reported about 280 Gb of sequence data and 117 million unique TCR beta sequences obtained from approximately 180 million T cells. Roughly 290 gigabases of sequencing data and around 88 million unique TCR sequences made up an early release that covered around 640 HLA-typed donors. The genetic ancestry cluster associated with self-reported Caucasian donors included about 81% of the roughly 400 genotyped donors. The study was designed to test whether signatures of past pathogen exposure could be identified by cataloging public T cell receptors. The study profiled the T cell repertoires of fewer than 850 subjects by immunosequencing and related them to cytomegalovirus serostatus. A separate validation cohort of about 110 different subjects was used in addition to the 666-subject first cohort. To predict cytomegalovirus infection status, the study combined high-throughput TCR immunosequencing, statistical association of individual TCRs with disease status, and machine learning. A later analysis re-examined previously published TCR beta repertoires from about 670 donors and added high-resolution HLA genotyping to investigate patterns of TCR occurrence. Rather than using new phenotypic data, the later analysis identified candidate immune exposures from TCR beta sequences and from how often those sequences occurred across donors. An earlier analysis of some 500 of the donors applied high-throughput TCR beta sequencing to assess whether each TCR beta V gene segment acted as functional or pseudogenic. Alongside the repertoire data, information on donor age, sex, ethnicity and CMV serostatus was compiled. Genome-wide SNP genotypes for about 60% of the roughly 670 donors were used in a later genetic analysis, which treated that subset as a discovery cohort. All discovery cohort repertoires had been generated using a single sequencing platform. Class I and class II HLA loci were covered by the typing at four-digit resolution. Typing coverage varied by locus: about 629-640 donors for A, B, C, DRB1 and DQB1; about 520 for DQA1; nearly 610 for DPA1; 400 to 480 for DPB1. Roughly 5 DR-DQ haplotypes were handled as single units for association and clustering, since linkage in the cohort was strong. Among a few hundred genotyped donors of the cohort, an average of roughly 240,000 unique TCR beta nucleotide sequences were sequenced per donor, around 20% of them non-productive.

The cohort comprised approximately 700 healthy bone marrow donors. At the time of sampling, every cohort member was nominally healthy, though immune exposures that went unrecorded were likely present. The donor tested CMV seronegative and was one of the 352 seronegative cohort members. Every donor gave a peripheral blood sample, and the peripheral blood mononuclear cells from that sample were used for TCR beta sequencing. Genomic DNA extraction from the blood cell samples was performed with the Qiagen DNeasy Blood Extraction Kit. The CDR3 spans 14 residues, from the cysteine through the phenylalanine. The kept DNA is CDR3 alone, 42 bases in frame from the first base. CDR1 is given as SGHVS and CDR2 as FQNEAQ, both from the germline V gene. V and J are trimmed by 4 bases and 2 bases, and the gene matches miss 1 base of the junction. Study-wide conclusions, independent of this receptor: According to a later analysis, parvovirus B19, influenza, CMV and Epstein-Barr virus appeared linked to several top co-occurrence clusters. In a later genetic analysis, a missense DCLRE1C variant was associated with V-gene and J-gene trimming of TCR beta chains, and the association was replicated in an independent cohort. Assigning TCR associations to individual alleles was difficult when HLA alleles, especially DR and DQ, strongly co-occurred. In the study, about 150 TCR beta chains were listed as associated with cytomegalovirus. Correlated functional status among segregating V segments might reflect linkage disequilibrium, but an unknown experimental factor could not be ruled out. In an earlier analysis of more than 500 of the donors, most TCR beta V segments appeared in productive rearrangements about 90% or about 30% of the time, broadly matching IMGT annotations. Across donors, most TCR sequences were observed very rarely, whereas some public TCRs were present in many individuals. Because counts were too low, roughly 18 rarely observed V segments, including chromosome 9 orphons, were left out of the earlier analysis of 587 of the donors. At a false discovery rate of 0.05, a later analysis linked around 15,000 TCR beta sequences to specific HLA alleles. Because some donors lacked HLA typing at each locus, the association tests relied only on the typed subset. The classifier was reported to diagnose cytomegalovirus status with high specificity and sensitivity in both the original and validation cohorts. A few of the identified cytomegalovirus-associated TCR beta chains were confirmed in vitro to be specific for cytomegalovirus antigens. Roughly uniform sequencing depth across donors was assumed in presence/absence analyses, although this assumption may not hold. In a later analysis, HLA-associated TCR beta chains showed more clonal expansion and lower generation probabilities than non-associated chains that were equally common. A cluster of highly shared sequence variants was judged likely to be a technical artifact of the sequencing pipeline. Some IMGT-functional V segments, including TRBV6-2 and TRBV6-3, could not be distinguished by the 87-base-pair reads and were therefore excluded. It was suggested by the authors that the approach could potentially be generalized to other disease states and immunological phenotypes. For the cohort, immune exposure information was limited to CMV serostatus. Most CMV-associated TCR beta chains appeared to be HLA-restricted in a later analysis, and the HLA associations seemed to be driven largely by CMV exposure. A further reported finding was that TCR beta sequences accurately predicted the HLA-A and HLA-B alleles for most subjects in the first cohort. This cohort had only TCR beta chains sequenced, and the lack of alpha or paired-chain data limited which features could be detected. In a later analysis, the rate of TCR association differed among HLA loci, with DRB1 alleles having the most associated TCRs and HLA-C alleles having the fewest. A later genetic analysis reported fewer N-insertions in productive TCRs among donors in an Asian-associated ancestry cluster than the roughly 620-donor mean.

Note on this clone: This receptor's antigen is unknown. Base qualities are missing; no much larger clone stands one base away.

The method was the immunoSEQ multiplex PCR assay. A mixture of 60 forward primers for TCR Vbeta segments and 13 reverse primers for TCR Jbeta segments was used in the multiplex PCR. The CDR3 region of rearranged TCR beta genes was amplified from genomic DNA by a multiplex PCR assay. On the Illumina HiSeq System, the amplified TCR beta libraries were sequenced as 87-base-pair reads. Under the source paper's analysis protocol: A later analysis tallied about 77 million unique TCR beta chains across the 660 or so repertoires, and approximately 12 million of those chains were shared by two or more donors. A nearest-neighbor algorithm error-corrected the raw reads and collapsed the reads into unique sequences, merging closely related sequences to remove PCR and sequencing errors. To assign V, D and J gene segments, CDR3 sequences were aligned to IMGT reference sequences. For a sequence to be retained, a match of at least six nucleotides to both a V gene segment and a J gene segment was required. Rearrangements were called productive when the CDR3 lacked stop codons and stayed in frame with V and J; all others were non-productive. CDR3 was defined by IMGT convention, running from the second conserved V-encoded cysteine to the conserved J-encoded phenylalanine. In an earlier analysis of roughly 580 of the donors, sequences lacking an unambiguous match to a single V gene segment were excluded. An earlier analysis of around 600 of the donors classified V segments as functional when productive rearrangements were above 56.7% and as segregating when the standard deviation between donors was above 5%. To diagnose cytomegalovirus status from the catalog of TCR beta chain sequences, a statistical classification framework was built. In a later analysis, TCR nucleotide sequences were compared against IMGT/GENE-DB human TR gene sequences so that V and J genes could be assigned. Using the TCRdist pipeline, a later analysis assigned CDR3 sequences along with most-parsimonious VDJ recombination scenarios. In a later analysis, each TCR beta chain was defined by its CDR3 amino acid sequence together with its V-gene family, and reads lacking a unique V-gene family were excluded. In a later analysis, around 650 highly shared, low-generation-probability nucleotide sequences were removed to address suspected cross-contamination and a sequencing artifact. For each public chain, a later analysis derived a clonal expansion index from normalized ranks of inferred template counts within each repertoire. A later analysis computed generation probabilities with a VDJ recombination model fitted to out-of-frame rearrangements, and checked the results against IGoR. In a later analysis, hypergeometric tests were used to score TCR-TCR, TCR-HLA and TCR-CMV co-occurrence, with a repertoire-size bias correction applied to TCR pairs. In a later analysis, false discovery rates were estimated by permuting HLA or CMV assignments 20 times. A later analysis grouped co-occurring TCRs with DBSCAN, adding TCRdist sequence similarity when clustering within HLA-allele-positive subsets. Repertoires with fewer than 30,000 or more than 120,000 public chains were left out of co-occurrence clustering, as were about five repertoires with anomalous nucleotide sharing. TCRdb retrieved this table from immuneACCESS and kept in-frame rearrangements only. Not all clones are present; in checked studies, unresolved V genes account for under half, and no reason is known for the remainder. That table is the source of V, J and clone size, and D and trimming were worked out from the DNA. The sample contains about 200,000 clones, 65% to 85% of them found a single time. The top ten clones comprise 2.9% of the sample.

Recombination connected TRBV7-8 to TRBJ2-7; the junction holds 11 bases that match TRBD2. This sequence was found in a man aged 25 to 40 in good health and CMV-seronegative. The source material was PBMCs. The bases are TGTGCCAGCAGCTATAGCGGGGGGGCCTACGAGCAGTACTTC. Its translation reads: CASSYSGGAYEQYF.